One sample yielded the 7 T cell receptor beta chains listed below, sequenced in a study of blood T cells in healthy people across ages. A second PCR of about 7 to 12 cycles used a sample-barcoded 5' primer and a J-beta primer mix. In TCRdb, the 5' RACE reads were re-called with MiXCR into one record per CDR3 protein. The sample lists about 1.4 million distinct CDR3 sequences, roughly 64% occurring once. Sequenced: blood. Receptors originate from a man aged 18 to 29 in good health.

CDR3 loop: CASSLVVDRDYGYTF. CDR3 sequence (DNA): TGTGCCAGCAGCTTAGTCGTGGACAGGGACTATGGCTACACCTTC. The genes are TRBV7-8 and TRBJ1-2; 8 bases match TRBD1. The CDR3 consists of 15 residues. The ends lost 1 base at V and 3 bases at J; junction bases unmatched: 4. The germline V gene encodes CDR1 SGHVS and CDR2 FQNEAQ. The entire variable domain, with the rest obtained from reference TRBV7-8 and TRBJ1-2, is as follows: GAGVSQSPRYKVAKRGQDVALRCDPISGHVSLFWYQQALGQGPEFLTYFQNEAQLDKSGLPSDRFFAERPEGSVSTLKIQRTQQEDSAVYLCASSLVVDRDYGYTFGSGTRLTVV.

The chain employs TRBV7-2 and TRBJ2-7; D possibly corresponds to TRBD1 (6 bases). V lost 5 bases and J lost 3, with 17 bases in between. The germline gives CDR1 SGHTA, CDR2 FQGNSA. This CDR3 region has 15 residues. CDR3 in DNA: TGTGCCAGCAGCCCATGGACAAAAGGGGGCTACGAGCAGTACTTC. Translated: CASSPWTKGGYEQYF.

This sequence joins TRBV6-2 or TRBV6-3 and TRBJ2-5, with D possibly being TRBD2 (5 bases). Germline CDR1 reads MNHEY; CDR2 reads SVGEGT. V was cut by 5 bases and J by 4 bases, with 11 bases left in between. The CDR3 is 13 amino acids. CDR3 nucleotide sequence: TGTGCCAGCAGTAGGGAGCGTGTAGAGACCCAGTACTTC. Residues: CASSRERVETQYF.

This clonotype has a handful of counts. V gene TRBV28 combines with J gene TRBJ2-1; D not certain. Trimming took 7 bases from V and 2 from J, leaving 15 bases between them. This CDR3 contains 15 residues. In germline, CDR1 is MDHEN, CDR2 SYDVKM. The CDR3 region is CASTSFGETYNEQFF. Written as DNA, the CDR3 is TGTGCCAGCACCAGCTTTGGGGAAACCTACAATGAGCAGTTCTTC. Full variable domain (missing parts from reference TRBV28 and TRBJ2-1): DVKVTQSSRYLVKRTGEKVFLECVQDMDHENMFWYRQDPGLGLRLIYFSYDVKMKEKGDIPEGYSVSREKKERFSLILESASTNQTSMYLCASTSFGETYNEQFFGPGTRLTVL.

The CDR3 sequence: CASSPGRGGEQYF. The CDR3 nucleotides read TGTGCCAGCAGCCCGGGGAGGGGAGGCGAGCAGTACTTC. The V gene is TRBV9, the J gene TRBJ2-7, with 7 bases that match TRBD2. Per the germline V gene, CDR1 is SGDLS and CDR2 is YYNGEE. J lost 6 bases, V lost 4 bases, and 7 bases had no gene match. The CDR3 is made up of 13 amino acids.

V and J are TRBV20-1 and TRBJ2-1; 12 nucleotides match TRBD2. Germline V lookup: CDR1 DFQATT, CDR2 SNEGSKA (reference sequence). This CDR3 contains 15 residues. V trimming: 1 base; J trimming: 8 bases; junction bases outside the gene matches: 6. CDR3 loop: CSARAPPSGRDEQFF. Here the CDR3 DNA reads TGCAGTGCTAGAGCCCCCCCTAGCGGGAGGGATGAGCAGTTCTTC.

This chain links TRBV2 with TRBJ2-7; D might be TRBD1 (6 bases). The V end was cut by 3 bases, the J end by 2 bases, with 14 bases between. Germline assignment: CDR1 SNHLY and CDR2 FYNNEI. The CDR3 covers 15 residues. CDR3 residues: CASSEVLGAAYEQYF. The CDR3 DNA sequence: TGTGCCAGCAGTGAGGTGCTGGGGGCGGCCTACGAGCAGTACTTC.